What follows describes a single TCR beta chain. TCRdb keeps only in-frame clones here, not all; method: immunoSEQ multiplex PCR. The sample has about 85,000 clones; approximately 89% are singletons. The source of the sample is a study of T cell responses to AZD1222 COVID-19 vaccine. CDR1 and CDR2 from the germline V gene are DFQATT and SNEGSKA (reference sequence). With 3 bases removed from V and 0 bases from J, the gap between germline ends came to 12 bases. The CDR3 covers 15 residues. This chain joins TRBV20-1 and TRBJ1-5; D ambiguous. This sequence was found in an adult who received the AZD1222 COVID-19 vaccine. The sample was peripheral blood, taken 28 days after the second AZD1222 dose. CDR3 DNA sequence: TGCAGTGCTAGTTTGGAGGACCTTAGCAATCAGCCCCAGCATTTT. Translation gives CSASLEDLSNQPQHF.